The 14 T cell receptor beta chains below all came from one sample that was sequenced in a study of regulatory T cells in long-lasting Graves disease. For TCR beta, libraries came from iRepertoire HTBI primers and Arm-PCR of CDR3 regions. Each CDR3 protein gets one entry after TCRdb re-called the multiplex PCR reads with MiXCR. The repertoire holds 300,000 to 400,000 distinct CDR3 sequences, with 16% as singletons. As for time point: newly diagnosed GD, antithyroid drugs for less than 3 months. The TCR library was made from RNA extracted from PBMCs. Separately, the same data were catalogued under a study of T cells in Graves' hyperthyroidism and ophthalmopathy.

The material was peripheral blood mononuclear cells (PBMCs), obtained at new diagnosis, from a patient treated with antithyroid drugs. The receptors derive from a man in his forties with Graves disease.

In its sample, this clonotype was seen many times. CDR3 residues: CSARLAGGTQYF. DNA for the CDR3: TGCAGTGCTAGATTAGCGGGGGGGACCCAGTACTTC. The chain employs TRBV20-1 and TRBJ2-5; TRBD2 matches at 10 bases. J lost 7 bases, V lost 2 bases, and 1 base had no gene match. The CDR3 is 12 amino acids. Germline loops: CDR1 DFQATT, CDR2 SNEGSKA (reference sequence).

As concerns this clonotype: A far more abundant clone sits one base away, making this likely a read error. V gene TRBV7-8 combines with J gene TRBJ2-5, with a possible D match to TRBD2 (6 bases). Trimming took off 8 bases at V and 1 base at J, with 23 bases between the two ends. The CDR3 is 17 residues long. Per germline, CDR1 SGHVS and CDR2 FQNEAQ. The CDR3 coding sequence is TGTGCCAGCGGCCAAGCCCTCTTAGGCGGGGTCCAAGAGACCCAGTACTTC. As protein: CASGQALLGGVQETQYF.

The chain combines TRBV6-1 with TRBJ1-1, with TRBD1 identical over 7 bases. Unmatched junction bases numbered 7, after V lost 6 bases and J lost 6 bases. Germline CDR1 MNHNS, CDR2 SASEGT. The CDR3 loop spans 13 amino acids. The chain's CDR3 is CASREPDRPEAFF. For the CDR3, the DNA is TGTGCCAGCAGGGAACCGGACAGGCCTGAAGCTTTCTTT.

The chain links TRBV7-2 to TRBJ2-2; 7 bases line up with TRBD1. This CDR3 is 14 amino acids long. Germline V gene lookup returns CDR1 SGHTA and CDR2 FQGNSA. V lost 4 bases to trimming and J lost 10 bases; unmatched junction nucleotides: 9. The DNA for the CDR3 is TGTGCCAGCAGCTCACGGACAGGCGCCGCGGAGCTGTTTTTT. Translation gives CASSSRTGAAELFF.

For this clonotype: A far bigger clonotype differs at one base, so this is likely a read error. It is likely a read error, because the conserved phenylalanine at the end of the CDR3 is missing. The chain has TRBV2 and TRBJ2-5; 8 nucleotides align to TRBD1. With V trimmed by 6 bases and J by 2 bases, 5 bases remained unmatched. CDR3 length: 14 amino acids. Germline CDR1 reads SNHLY; CDR2 reads FYNNEI. CDR3 loop: CASSRTGTQETQYS. CDR3 DNA sequence: TGTGCCAGCAGCAGGACAGGGACACAAGAGACCCAGTACTCC.

This clonotype showed up many times. The V call is TRBV5-1, the J call TRBJ2-7; TRBD2 matches 12 bases. V gave up 4 bases and J gave up 2 bases; unmatched junction bases: 4. Germline loops: CDR1 SGHRS, CDR2 YFSETQ. This CDR3 has 15 amino acids. The CDR3 sequence is CASSVGLAGTYEQYF. The CDR3 DNA reads as TGCGCCAGCAGCGTCGGACTAGCGGGGACCTACGAGCAGTACTTC. Drawing the rest from reference TRBV5-1 and TRBJ2-7, the complete variable domain is KAGVTQTPRYLIKTRGQQVTLSCSPISGHRSVSWYQQTPGQGLQFLFEYFSETQRNKGNFPGRFSGRQFSNSRSEMNVSTLELGDSALYLCASSVGLAGTYEQYFGPGTRLTVT.

The CDR3 region has the DNA TGCAGCGTTGTGGACACCTTCTCCTACGAGCAGTACTTC. Amino acid sequence: CSVVDTFSYEQYF. This chain joins TRBV29-1 and TRBJ2-7, with a weak D call TRBD1 (5 bases). CDR1 and CDR2 from the germline V gene are SQVTM and ANQGSEA. The CDR3 has 13 residues. V was cut by 4 bases and J by 0 bases, with 10 bases left in between.

In its sample, this clonotype was seen a few times. This rearrangement joins TRBV5-4 to TRBJ1-4, with D possibly TRBD1 on 6 matching bases. Deletions cut 4 bases from V and 4 bases from J, with 17 bases between. The CDR3 contains 16 residues. Germline CDR1 and CDR2: SGHNT and YYREEE (reference sequence). In DNA form, the CDR3 reads TGTGCCAGCAGCCCGGGACAAGGGACTGGTAATGAAAAACTGTTTTTT. Translated: CASSPGQGTGNEKLFF.

This chain uses TRBV2 with TRBJ1-4; D ambiguous. Germline CDR1 SNHLY, CDR2 FYNNEI. The CDR3 has 10 amino acids. Trimming stripped 8 bases from V and 8 bases from J, with 6 bases between. This CDR3 reads CASYAEKLFF. DNA for the CDR3: TGTGCCAGCTATGCCGAAAAACTGTTTTTT.

The gene calls are TRBV7-9 and TRBJ1-3, with D uncertain. V was trimmed by 5 bases and J by 3 bases, leaving 11 bases between them. From germline, CDR1 is SEHNR and CDR2 FQNEAQ (reference sequence). The CDR3 runs to 14 residues. The CDR3 bases are TGTGCCAGCAGCCCCGAGCTCAGTGGAAACACCATATATTTT. Its translation is CASSPELSGNTIYF.

This clonotype was seen many times. The chain couples TRBV6-1 to TRBJ2-5, with TRBD1 matching 10 bases. V shed 5 bases, J shed 5 bases, and the junction held 14 bases outside the gene matches. Per germline, CDR1 MNHNS and CDR2 SASEGT. The CDR3 has 17 amino acids. For the CDR3, the DNA is TGTGCCAGCAGTCCTCAACGGGGGACAGGGGTAGGGGAGACCCAGTACTTC. As protein: CASSPQRGTGVGETQYF.

This clonotype was detected ten times or more. The V and J genes are TRBV7-9 and TRBJ1-1; D remains unclear. V was trimmed by 1 base and J by 5 bases, leaving 8 bases between them. The CDR3 runs 13 residues. Germline assignment: CDR1 SEHNR and CDR2 FQNEAQ (reference sequence). The CDR3 DNA sequence: TGTGCCAGCAGCTTAGGGACCGGAACTGAAGCTTTCTTT. Protein product: CASSLGTGTEAFF.

This clonotype was picked up a small number of times. The V call is TRBV7-3, the J call TRBJ2-5; D is possibly TRBD2 (6 bases). V was pared by 7 bases and J by 5 bases, with 17 bases between. Germline V CDR1 and CDR2: SGHTA, FQGTGA. The CDR3 spans 14 residues. Written as DNA, the CDR3 is TGTGCCAGCATGGAGGGGCTAGCACGTGAGACCCAGTACTTC. Encoded protein: CASMEGLARETQYF.

This clonotype was counted between two and nine times. The V call is TRBV7-6, the J call TRBJ2-3; 11 nucleotides line up with TRBD2. Germline V gene lookup returns CDR1 SGHVS and CDR2 FNYEAQ. J gave up 8 bases and V 2 bases, and 9 bases lay outside the gene matches. The CDR3 runs 16 residues. The CDR3 DNA reads as TGTGCCAGCAGCTTAAGAGTAGCGGGGGGGCCTGGTACGCAGTATTTT. Protein: CASSLRVAGGPGTQYF.